This T cell receptor (beta chain) is drawn from a study of vaccination effects on CD4 cells after COVID-19 (dated by TCRdb to between 2022 and 2023). With regard to the full study: Participants received two doses of either the BNT162b2 or the mRNA-1273 mRNA SARS-CoV-2 vaccine. SARS-CoV-2 spike-specific CD4+ TCR repertoires from before and after mRNA vaccination were compared in COVID-19 convalescent patients and in infection-naive vaccine recipients. A total of over nine COVID-19 convalescent patients and several SARS-CoV-2-naive healthy vaccine recipients were included in the full study. Cultures from other donors in the study were sequenced using the Oncomine TCR Beta short-read assay on an Illumina iSeq 100.

In the ViraFEST assay, PBMC were stimulated with viral peptide pools, and antigen-specific CD4+ T cell clonotypes were then identified by expansion using TCR sequencing. After more than 9 days of culture, CD4+ T cells were isolated with the EasySep CD4+ T cell isolation kit. The absence of prior SARS-CoV-2 infection in healthy vaccine recipients was confirmed by negative nucleocapsid antibodies before and after vaccination. Some 2 million PBMC per well were cultured in IMDM with 5% human AB serum, roughly 10 IU/ml IL-2 and gentamicin, plus 10 ug/ml peptides. On days 3 and 7, half of the culture medium was replaced with fresh IL-2-containing medium. Unless noted otherwise, every peptide stimulation condition was grown in triplicate wells. Using Ficoll-Paque Plus gradient centrifugation, PBMC were separated from whole blood and then either used fresh or cryopreserved at -140C. The overlapping peptide pools covered the spike proteins of SARS-CoV-2 as well as those of the common cold coronaviruses HCoV-NL63, HCoV-OC43 and HCoV-229E. The QIAamp micro DNA kit was used to extract genomic DNA from the cultured CD4+ T cells.

The investigation overall reported the following: The study was limited by a small number of convalescent patients and lacked early post-infection timepoints. Clones induced by infection and clones induced by vaccination both contracted markedly at late timepoints after vaccination, which fits with T cell responses waning over time. In healthy vaccine recipients, vaccine-induced clones were almost all SARS-CoV-2 mono-reactive, with only 1 of 255 being cross-reactive with common cold coronaviruses.

Comment on this clone: Its cognate antigen has yet to be identified. Base quality data are lacking; no much larger clone is found one base away.

V sheds 5 bases and J sheds 4 bases, leaving 9 bases between their ends. The germline V gene specifies MNHEY as CDR1 and SVGAGI as CDR2. The CDR3 holds 13 amino acids from the cysteine to the phenylalanine. This entry keeps only the CDR3 DNA: 39 bases, framed from base 1. Libraries were made using the immunoSEQ multiplex PCR assay. DNA from the cultured and isolated CD4+ T cells underwent TCR beta CDR3 sequencing. For the original study's pipeline: The analysis removed non-productive TCR sequences, trimmed reads to the CDR3 region, and retained only CDR3s that were 7 or more amino acids long. Antigen-specific clonotypes were identified with the MANAFEST web app by comparing expansion in peptide wells against reference cultures. For clones to be considered positive, expansion at FDR<0.05 versus reference and all other wells, an odds ratio above 5, and a frequency above 0.1% in two replicate wells were required. Clonotypes significantly expanded in SARS-CoV-2 spike wells and in at least one common cold coronavirus spike condition were defined as cross-reactive. CDR3 similarity was assessed by Levenshtein distance using the stringdist R package, and unrooted trees were constructed with ape in R 3.6.1. TCRdb holds this immuneACCESS table with in-frame rearrangements only. Some clones are missing; in checked studies, unresolved V genes explain under half, and the rest has no known cause. V and J calls and clone size come straight from that table; D and trimming were deduced from the DNA. Within this sample are tens of thousands of clones, with around 70% of them counted one time only. The biggest ten clones account for about a quarter of the sample.

The sample in question was CD4+ T cells from PBMCs cultured with HCoV-OC43 spike peptides, obtained before COVID-19 vaccination. In light of the paper, this sample's cell subset or site label describes: HCoV-OC43 spike overlapping peptide pool stimulation. In this chain, TRBV6-5 is recombined with TRBJ1-3; the D gene remains uncertain. This TCR derives from a human donor who received a COVID-19 vaccine. The nucleotide sequence reads as follows: TGTGCCAGCAGTCCCGGCGGAGGAAACACCATATATTTT. It encodes CASSPGGGNTIYF.